This TCR beta chain was captured by sequencing in a study of shared clonotypes between healthy human individuals. Assay: immunoSEQ multiplex PCR; the TCRdb copy retains only in-frame clones and omits some. The data contain 2.3 million or so clones, roughly 93% of them singletons. The CDR3 is 12 amino acids. Trimming removed 8 bases from V and 6 bases from J; junction bases left unmatched: 6. Germline V gene lookup returns CDR1 MDHEN and CDR2 SYDVKM. The split of CD4+ cells yielded CD45RA+ naive and CD45RA-negative memory subsets. The rearrangement links TRBV28 to TRBJ2-7; 8 nucleotides align to TRBD1. Sequenced: naive CD4+ T cells from PBMCs. As to subset: CD45RA+ positively selected. The source of this sequence is a man younger than 30 in good health. Some clones in this sample may be carry-over from other donors' samples. The CDR3 DNA reads as TGTGCCAGCGGGACCAGGGGGCGCGAGCAGTACTTC. Residues: CASGTRGREQYF.